This TCR beta chain was retrieved from a study of cytomegalovirus exposure and HLA in healthy donors. From germline, CDR1 is SGHDT and CDR2 YYEEEE. The CDR3 is made up of 15 amino acids. V was cut by 6 bases and J by 3 bases, with 16 bases left in between. A multiplex PCR was run with 60 Vbeta primers and 13 Jbeta primers. Here immunoSEQ multiplex PCR was the method, and the copy in TCRdb shows in-frame clones only, minus some. Altogether fewer than 25,000 clones are present, around 80% being singletons, with the ten largest covering roughly a fifth. V usage is TRBV5-6 and J usage is TRBJ1-3; D unresolved. The sequence came from a human donor in good health. The sequencing input was PBMCs. CDR3: CASTHRGIFGNTIYF. In DNA form, the CDR3 reads TGTGCCAGCACACACCGAGGGATCTTTGGAAACACCATATATTTT.